These T cell receptor beta chains were read from a single sample in a study of T cells after yellow fever vaccination. In TCRdb, the 5' RACE reads were re-called with MiXCR into one record per CDR3 protein. The table shows hundreds of thousands of distinct CDR3 sequences, with approximately 13% occurring only once. This specimen was PBMCs, taken on the day of the yellow fever booster vaccination. The receptor set was obtained from a man aged 25-45 years who received the YFV17D yellow fever vaccine. Both conserved end residues are part of each CDR3. The D gene is left open where the match is weak. Part of the rows lack a size; the others show once, few, many or a class for expanded clones.

>.|TRBV6-1|.|TRBJ2-1
TGTGCCAGCAGGGGTCGGACAGAATACAATGAGCAGTTCTTC
CASRGRTEYNEQFF
>.|TRBV3-1|.|TRBJ1-5
TGTGCCAGCAGCGGGGGGGCAGCCGTAGCGCCAGAATATAGCAATCAGCCCCAGCATTTT
CASSGGAAVAPEYSNQPQHF
>.|TRBV29-1|few|TRBJ2-1
TGCAGCGCTCGAGTGAAAGACAATGAGCAGTTCTTC
CSARVKDNEQFF
>.|TRBV4-3|few|TRBJ2-3
TGCGCCAGCAGCCAAGGTGTGGGACAAGGTAGCACAGATACGCAGTATTTT
CASSQGVGQGSTDTQYF
>TRBD1|TRBV18|few|TRBJ2-2
TGTGCCAGCTCACGGGGGACAGGAGGGACCGGGGAGCTGTTTTTT
CASSRGTGGTGELFF
>TRBD2|TRBV5-1|.|TRBJ2-7
TGCGCCAGCAGATTTCGGAGCGGGAGTTTCTACGAGCAGTACTTC
CASRFRSGSFYEQYF
>.|TRBV12-3/TRBV12-4|.|TRBJ2-2
TGTGCCAGCAGTCCCCTGGCTTGGAACACCGGGGAGCTGTTTTTT
CASSPLAWNTGELFF
>.|TRBV3-1|few|TRBJ2-7
TGTGCCAGCAGCCACTCGCGGGGCAACGAGCAGTACTTC
CASSHSRGNEQYF
>TRBD2|TRBV29-1|.|TRBJ2-1
TGCAGCGTCCTCGTTAGCGGGCCTCGCAATGAGCAGTTCTTC
CSVLVSGPRNEQFF
>.|TRBV12-3/TRBV12-4|many|TRBJ2-2
TGTGCCAGCAGCTTAAGCGCCGGGGAGCTGTTTTTT
CASSLSAGELFF
>.|TRBV5-1|many|TRBJ2-7
TGCGCCAGCAGCTTGTGGGCCTCCTACGAGCAGTACTTC
CASSLWASYEQYF
>.|TRBV6-1|few|TRBJ1-5
TGTGCCAGCAGTGAATACGCAGGCAGGGAGCCCCAGCATTTT
CASSEYAGREPQHF
>TRBD2|TRBV20-1|few|TRBJ2-1
TGCAGTGCCCAAAAACTAGCGGGATACAATGAGCAGTTCTTC
CSAQKLAGYNEQFF
>TRBD1|TRBV20-1|few|TRBJ1-1
TGCAGTGCTATAGGACAGGGGTTGAACACTGAAGCTTTCTTT
CSAIGQGLNTEAFF
>.|TRBV21-1|few|TRBJ1-5
TGTGCCAGCAGCAAAGCTGGAGGGGACAGGGGCAATCAGCCCCAGCATTTT
CASSKAGGDRGNQPQHF
>.|TRBV20-1|.|TRBJ1-2
TGCAGTGCCCTGGACATACCTAACTATGGCTACACCTTC
CSALDIPNYGYTF
>TRBD2|TRBV6-5|few|TRBJ2-1
TGTGCCAGCATTTTTACTAGCGGGAGAGTCCATGAGCAGTTCTTC
CASIFTSGRVHEQFF
>TRBD1|TRBV4-2|.|TRBJ2-5
TGTGCCAGCAGCCAAGAGAGGGGGCCTGAGAGGAGTGATTACTTC
CASSQERGPERSDYF
>.|TRBV6-2/TRBV6-3|few|TRBJ2-1
TGTGCCAGCAGTCCTAGCGCTCCATGGGACAATGAGCAGTTCTTC
CASSPSAPWDNEQFF
>.|TRBV2|.|TRBJ1-1
TGTGCCACCGAGGGGGGCGGGACTGAAGCTTTCTTT
CATEGGGTEAFF
>.|TRBV20-1|few|TRBJ2-2
TGCAGTGCGAATAGCGTTCGAACCGGGGAGCTGTTTTTT
CSANSVRTGELFF
>TRBD2|TRBV7-2|.|TRBJ2-2
TGTGCCAGCAGCTTAGCTTCTAGCGGGAGTTTAACCGGGGAGCTGTTTTTT
CASSLASSGSLTGELFF
>TRBD1|TRBV7-3|few|TRBJ2-3
TGTGCCAGCAGCTCATCAGGGGGCATTAGAGATACGCAGTATTTT
CASSSSGGIRDTQYF
>.|TRBV12-3/TRBV12-4|few|TRBJ1-1
TGTGCCAGCAGTTTAGCGTCGGGTAGGAGTGAAGCTTTCTTT
CASSLASGRSEAFF
>.|TRBV12-3/TRBV12-4|.|TRBJ2-2
TGTGCCAGCAGTTTAGAGGCGGGGACGGGCGGGCCACCTTTTTTT
CASSLEAGTGGPPFF
>.|TRBV20-1|many|TRBJ2-3
TGCAGTGCTACCGCCAAGGATACGCAGTATTTT
CSATAKDTQYF
>.|TRBV10-3|few|TRBJ2-3
TGTGCCATCAGTGAGGGACAAAGCTTAAGCACAGATACGCAGTATTTT
CAISEGQSLSTDTQYF
>.|TRBV27|few|TRBJ2-7
TGTGCCAGCTCCCCGAACAGCCCCTACGAGCAGTACTTC
CASSPNSPYEQYF
>.|TRBV15|.|TRBJ2-1
TGTGCCACCAGCCGCGGGGACATCTACAATGAGCAGTTCTTC
CATSRGDIYNEQFF
>.|TRBV4-3|.|TRBJ2-2
TGCGCCAGCAGCCAAGATGGGGGTAGCACCGGGGAGCTGTTTTTT
CASSQDGGSTGELFF
>.|TRBV6-2/TRBV6-3|.|TRBJ2-1
TGTGCCAGCAGTTATGAGGTTGGGAATGAGCAGATCTTC
CASSYEVGNEQIF
>.|TRBV7-6|few|TRBJ2-7
TGTGCCAGCAGCCCCAACCTGGTCTACGAGCAGTACTTC
CASSPNLVYEQYF
>TRBD2|TRBV27|few|TRBJ2-7
TGTGCCAGCAGACTACTAGCGGGAGGCTCTAACGAGCAGTACTTC
CASRLLAGGSNEQYF
>TRBD2|TRBV7-2|many|TRBJ2-3
TGTGCCAGCAGCTCGACTAGCGGTAACACAGATACGCAGTATTTT
CASSSTSGNTDTQYF
>.|TRBV14|few|TRBJ1-1
TGTGCCAGCAGCCAACACCGAGGGGCTGAAGCTTTCTTT
CASSQHRGAEAFF
>TRBD2|TRBV15|few|TRBJ2-3
TGTGCCACCAGCCCCAGACAGCGGGGCCCAGATACGCAGTATTTT
CATSPRQRGPDTQYF
>.|TRBV6-2/TRBV6-3|few|TRBJ2-2
TGTGCCAGCAGTTACCCCACACCTAACACCGGGGAGCTGTTTTTT
CASSYPTPNTGELFF
>.|TRBV7-8|.|TRBJ2-2
TGTGCCAGCAGCAACCGGACGTGGGCAAACACCGGGGAGCTGTTTTTT
CASSNRTWANTGELFF
>TRBD2|TRBV28|few|TRBJ2-1
TGTGCCAGCACCGTAGCGGGAGCTAGGAATGAGCAGTTCTTC
CASTVAGARNEQFF
>.|TRBV20-1|.|TRBJ2-2
TGCAGTGCTAGGCCTGGGGTTGGGACCGGGGAGCTGTTTTTT
CSARPGVGTGELFF
>.|TRBV19|few|TRBJ1-1
TGTGCCAGTAGTATCCCGCCACAGGGTGTGTACAGAGCTTTCTTT
CASSIPPQGVYRAFF
>TRBD2|TRBV7-2|few|TRBJ2-2
TGTGCCAGCAGCCAGCGGGCGGGAGGGAGTACCGGGGAGCTGTTTTTT
CASSQRAGGSTGELFF
>TRBD1|TRBV14|few|TRBJ2-7
TGTGCCAGCAGCCGACACACGAGGGGGCAGAAATCCTACGAGCAGTACTTC
CASSRHTRGQKSYEQYF
>TRBD2|TRBV7-9|few|TRBJ2-7
TGTGCCAGCAGCTTAGTACGGACTAGCTACGAGCAGTACTTC
CASSLVRTSYEQYF
>TRBD2|TRBV5-1|many|TRBJ2-3
TGCGCCAGCAGCGTGAGAGTAGCGGGACCCTCCGCGGATACGCAGTATTTT
CASSVRVAGPSADTQYF
>.|TRBV9|.|TRBJ2-1
TGTGCCAGCAGCGCCGACCTACCCCTCTACAATGAGCAGTTCTTC
CASSADLPLYNEQFF
>.|TRBV7-2|few|TRBJ2-7
TGTGCCAGCACGGCGATAGGGGTCGAGCAGTACTTC
CASTAIGVEQYF
>TRBD1|TRBV29-1|few|TRBJ2-7
TGCAGCGTTCGTGGACAGGGTAAAAGGTACGAGCAGTACTTC
CSVRGQGKRYEQYF
>.|TRBV7-2|.|TRBJ2-3
TGTGCCAGCAGCTTAGTGGGCGGTTACTCAGATACGCAGTATTTT
CASSLVGGYSDTQYF
>TRBD2|TRBV6-2/TRBV6-3|few|TRBJ2-1
TGTGCCAGCAACCGACTAGCGGGAGTCTCTGAGCAGTTCTTC
CASNRLAGVSEQFF
>.|TRBV20-1|.|TRBJ2-5
TGCAGTGCTAGAGGGGGGCCAAGGGTCTTAACCCAGTACTTC
CSARGGPRVLTQYF
>.|TRBV20-1|.|TRBJ1-2
TGCAGTGCTCAGGACAGAGCGATGGGGGGCTACACCTTC
CSAQDRAMGGYTF
>.|TRBV19|.|TRBJ2-6
TGTGCCAGTAGACCGGGGGCCTCTGGGGCCAACGTCCTGACTTTC
CASRPGASGANVLTF
>.|TRBV5-1|.|TRBJ2-4
TGCGCCAGCAGCAGTGATATTACGGTTAGCATTCAGTACTTC
CASSSDITVSIQYF
>.|TRBV1|.|TRBJ2-1
TGCACCAGCAGTGAAGGACTAGCCGGCCACAATGAGCAGTTCTTC
CTSSEGLAGHNEQFF